Detailed here is one T cell receptor beta chain. Its antigen is undetermined. TCRdb's table, derived via immunoSEQ multiplex PCR, lists solely in-frame clones and lacks some. The sample lists fewer than 200,000 clones; over 80% were seen once. This sample was taken from a study of T cell responses to AZD1222 COVID-19 vaccine. Study outcomes and limitations: The breadth and depth of Spike-specific TCRs increased once two AZD1222 doses had been given. Among the donors, most were white British and more were female, and clonal diversity was possibly underestimated.

This CDR3 region has 15 residues. In germline, CDR1 is LNHDA, CDR2 SQIVND (reference sequence). V trimming: 3 bases; J trimming: 5 bases; junction bases outside the gene matches: 8. The origin of this receptor is an adult in good health. The material was peripheral blood, obtained on day 0 of AZD1222 vaccination. The V and J genes are TRBV19 and TRBJ1-1; 8 nucleotides match TRBD1. The CDR3 loop reads CASSMQGARGTEAFF. Written as DNA, the CDR3 is TGTGCCAGTAGTATGCAGGGGGCACGTGGAACTGAAGCTTTCTTT.